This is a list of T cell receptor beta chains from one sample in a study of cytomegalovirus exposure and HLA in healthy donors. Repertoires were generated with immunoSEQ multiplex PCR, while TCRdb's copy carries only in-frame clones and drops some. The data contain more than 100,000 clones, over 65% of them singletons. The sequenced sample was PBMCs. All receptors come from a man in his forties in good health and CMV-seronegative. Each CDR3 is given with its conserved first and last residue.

CASTILTSGGAYEQFF	TRBV5-6	TRBJ2-1
CASRPPGQDYNEQFF	TRBV5-1	TRBJ2-1
CASSRTAATNEKLFF	TRBV4-2	TRBJ1-4
CASSLLPGRSYNSPLHF	TRBV27	TRBJ1-6
CASSLIGQGANEQFF	TRBV7-3	TRBJ2-1
CAFPDCEAFF	TRBV30	TRBJ1-1
CASSIAGGLDEQFF	TRBV19	TRBJ2-1
CASSSRLALREQYF	TRBV6-5	TRBJ2-7
CASSFLAGTDTQYF	TRBV27	TRBJ2-3
CATSGQGGADTQYF	TRBV19	TRBJ2-3
CSGHTPPTQYF	TRBV29-1	TRBJ2-3
CASSSGQRGFTDTQYF	TRBV6-5	TRBJ2-3
CASSDARGTPYTGDTQYF	TRBV7-3	TRBJ2-3
CASRGGEVQPQHF	TRBV27	TRBJ1-5
CASSLWTGRDSPLHF	TRBV28	TRBJ1-6
CASSWGTGVNYGYTF	TRBV5-1	TRBJ1-2
CASSVGASGSYEQYF	TRBV9	TRBJ2-7
CASSSDRRSSEAFF	TRBV7-3	TRBJ1-1
CAIRGTGEVETQYF	TRBV10-3	TRBJ2-5
CATSRQGAREKLFF	TRBV15	TRBJ1-4
CASSLGPGQSNYGYTF	TRBV13	TRBJ1-2
CASSLGGQHTYEQYF	TRBV7-8	TRBJ2-7
CASSRRFSGGPFNEQFF	TRBV19	TRBJ2-1
CASSYPGQGIGAFF	TRBV6-5	TRBJ1-1
CASSLGLAGDGEIYEQYF	TRBV7-7	TRBJ2-7
CASSSQGTNYGYTF	TRBV5-1	TRBJ1-2